This is a list of T cell receptor beta chains from one sample in a study of blood T cell repertoires in COVID-19. Only in-frame clones appear in the TCRdb table, and some are missing; sequencing was by immunoSEQ multiplex PCR. The sample contains 65,000 to 90,000 clones, roughly three quarters of which appear only once. The sequencing input was peripheral blood. The source is a man in his 70s with COVID-19, enrolled during active disease. CDR3s include the opening cysteine and the closing phenylalanine or tryptophan. D genes are given only for firm matches. Size values are once, few and many counts, or a class for expanded clones, and some rows have none.

CDR3nt: TGTGCCAGCAGCCAGGGTATGGCGGGATTAGGCTACACCTTC; CDR3aa: CASSQGMAGLGYTF; d_gene: NA; j_gene: TRBJ1-2; abundance: NA; len: 14; v_gene: TRBV14
CDR3nt: TGTGCCAGCAGGGGAGAGACTACCCTCTACAATGAGCAGTTCTTC; CDR3aa: CASRGETTLYNEQFF; d_gene: NA; j_gene: TRBJ2-1; abundance: NA; len: 15; v_gene: TRBV11-2
CDR3nt: TGTGCCAGCAGCTGGGCTGCTAGCGGGAGCGCTAGCACAGATACGCAGTATTTT; CDR3aa: CASSWAASGSASTDTQYF; d_gene: TRBD2; j_gene: TRBJ2-3; abundance: NA; len: 18; v_gene: TRBV11-2
CDR3nt: TGTGCCAGCAGCTGGGCCGGGACAGGGAACACCGGGGAGCTGTTTTTT; CDR3aa: CASSWAGTGNTGELFF; d_gene: TRBD1; j_gene: TRBJ2-2; abundance: few; len: 16; v_gene: TRBV5-4
CDR3nt: TGTGCCAGCAGCGCCTCAGGGTACGAGCAGTACTTC; CDR3aa: CASSASGYEQYF; d_gene: NA; j_gene: TRBJ2-7; abundance: NA; len: 12; v_gene: TRBV7-9
CDR3nt: TGTGCCAGCAGCCCGGACAGGGTTGGTCCCGGGGAGCTGTTTTTT; CDR3aa: CASSPDRVGPGELFF; d_gene: TRBD1; j_gene: TRBJ2-2; abundance: NA; len: 15; v_gene: TRBV28
CDR3nt: TGTGCCATCAGTGGCGGACTAGCGGGACTTTCCTACAATGAGCAGTTCTTC; CDR3aa: CAISGGLAGLSYNEQFF; d_gene: TRBD2; j_gene: TRBJ2-1; abundance: NA; len: 17; v_gene: TRBV10-3
CDR3nt: TGTGCCAGCAGCCAGTACAGGTACGAGCAGTACTTC; CDR3aa: CASSQYRYEQYF; d_gene: NA; j_gene: TRBJ2-7; abundance: NA; len: 12; v_gene: TRBV3-1/TRBV3-2
CDR3nt: TGTGCCAGCACCAGATTTACTACCACAGATACGCAGTATTTT; CDR3aa: CASTRFTTTDTQYF; d_gene: NA; j_gene: TRBJ2-3; abundance: few; len: 14; v_gene: TRBV6-5
CDR3nt: TGTGCCAGCAGCTTTAGAACAGGGGCCTACGGGGAGCTGTTTTTT; CDR3aa: CASSFRTGAYGELFF; d_gene: TRBD1; j_gene: TRBJ2-2; abundance: few; len: 15; v_gene: TRBV11-3
CDR3nt: TGCGCCAGCAGGTCTAGCGGGAGAGGTCAAGAGACCCAGTACTTC; CDR3aa: CASRSSGRGQETQYF; d_gene: TRBD2; j_gene: TRBJ2-5; abundance: NA; len: 15; v_gene: TRBV10-2
CDR3nt: TGTGCCAGCACCCTGGTGGGGGGGACAATCTTCGAGCAGTACTTC; CDR3aa: CASTLVGGTIFEQYF; d_gene: NA; j_gene: TRBJ2-7; abundance: NA; len: 15; v_gene: TRBV27
CDR3nt: TGTGCCATTGGAAGAAGGGGGACAGGGAGCGAGCAGTACTTC; CDR3aa: CAIGRRGTGSEQYF; d_gene: TRBD1; j_gene: TRBJ2-7; abundance: NA; len: 14; v_gene: TRBV10-3
CDR3nt: TGTGCCAGCAGCCTAGGGGACAGAACCTACGAGCAGTACTTC; CDR3aa: CASSLGDRTYEQYF; d_gene: TRBD1; j_gene: TRBJ2-7; abundance: once; len: 14; v_gene: TRBV14
CDR3nt: TGTGCCAGCAGCCCCTTGGGACAGGGAAACACCGGGGAGCTGTTTTTT; CDR3aa: CASSPLGQGNTGELFF; d_gene: TRBD1; j_gene: TRBJ2-2; abundance: NA; len: 16; v_gene: TRBV11-2
CDR3nt: TGTGCCAGTAGTAACCAGGACAGGTTCTATGGCTACACCTTC; CDR3aa: CASSNQDRFYGYTF; d_gene: TRBD1; j_gene: TRBJ1-2; abundance: NA; len: 14; v_gene: TRBV19
CDR3nt: TGTGCCAGCAGCCCGACTTATGAGCAGTTCTTC; CDR3aa: CASSPTYEQFF; d_gene: NA; j_gene: TRBJ2-1; abundance: once; len: 11; v_gene: TRBV7-2
CDR3nt: TGTGCCAGCAGCTTAGGTCCGGGGGGCACTGAAGCTTTCTTT; CDR3aa: CASSLGPGGTEAFF; d_gene: NA; j_gene: TRBJ1-1; abundance: once; len: 14; v_gene: TRBV7-2
CDR3nt: TGCAGCGCAGGACTAGCGGGACTGTACGAGCAGTACTTC; CDR3aa: CSAGLAGLYEQYF; d_gene: TRBD2; j_gene: TRBJ2-7; abundance: NA; len: 13; v_gene: TRBV29-1
CDR3nt: TGTGCCAGCAGCGTAGGCGACAATGGCTACACCTTC; CDR3aa: CASSVGDNGYTF; d_gene: NA; j_gene: TRBJ1-2; abundance: NA; len: 12; v_gene: TRBV9
CDR3nt: TGTGCCAGCAGACTAGCGCCCGACGTGTCCTACGAGCAGTACTTC; CDR3aa: CASRLAPDVSYEQYF; d_gene: TRBD2; j_gene: TRBJ2-7; abundance: NA; len: 15; v_gene: TRBV27
CDR3nt: TGTGCCAGTTCCCGCGGTGGGCAGCGGCGGGGCGAGCAGTACTTC; CDR3aa: CASSRGGQRRGEQYF; d_gene: NA; j_gene: TRBJ2-7; abundance: NA; len: 15; v_gene: TRBV19
CDR3nt: TGCGCCAGCAGCGGCACTAGCGGCTCCAACTACGAGCAGTACTTC; CDR3aa: CASSGTSGSNYEQYF; d_gene: TRBD2; j_gene: TRBJ2-7; abundance: NA; len: 15; v_gene: TRBV5-1
CDR3nt: TGTGCCAGCAGCTTATTAGGGGGGACAGCGGAAACCTACGAGCAGTACTTC; CDR3aa: CASSLLGGTAETYEQYF; d_gene: NA; j_gene: TRBJ2-7; abundance: NA; len: 17; v_gene: TRBV7-2
CDR3nt: TGTGCCAGCAGACGAACTCCGGGACAGGGTTACAATGAGCAGTTCTTC; CDR3aa: CASRRTPGQGYNEQFF; d_gene: TRBD1; j_gene: TRBJ2-1; abundance: NA; len: 16; v_gene: TRBV4-2
CDR3nt: TGTGCCAGCAGCCGGACTAGCGGTCGGACCTTCGTCTACGAGCAGTACTTC; CDR3aa: CASSRTSGRTFVYEQYF; d_gene: TRBD2; j_gene: TRBJ2-7; abundance: few; len: 17; v_gene: TRBV2
CDR3nt: TGTGCCTGGAGTAAAAGGTGGGGACAGGGGGCTTTTGGGGACAATGAGCAGTTCTTC; CDR3aa: CAWSKRWGQGAFGDNEQFF; d_gene: TRBD1; j_gene: TRBJ2-1; abundance: NA; len: 19; v_gene: TRBV30
CDR3nt: TGTGCCAGCAGTCCCGAGGGTTACGAGCAGTACTTC; CDR3aa: CASSPEGYEQYF; d_gene: NA; j_gene: TRBJ2-7; abundance: NA; len: 12; v_gene: TRBV6-6
CDR3nt: TGTGCCAGCAGCTTAGCGGGCCGACTCACGCGGCGGACGGTCACAGATACGCAGTATTTT; CDR3aa: CASSLAGRLTRRTVTDTQYF; d_gene: NA; j_gene: TRBJ2-3; abundance: NA; len: 20; v_gene: TRBV7-3
CDR3nt: TGTGCCAGCAGCACAGGGGGTAACTATGGCTACACCTTC; CDR3aa: CASSTGGNYGYTF; d_gene: TRBD1; j_gene: TRBJ1-2; abundance: NA; len: 13; v_gene: TRBV6-6